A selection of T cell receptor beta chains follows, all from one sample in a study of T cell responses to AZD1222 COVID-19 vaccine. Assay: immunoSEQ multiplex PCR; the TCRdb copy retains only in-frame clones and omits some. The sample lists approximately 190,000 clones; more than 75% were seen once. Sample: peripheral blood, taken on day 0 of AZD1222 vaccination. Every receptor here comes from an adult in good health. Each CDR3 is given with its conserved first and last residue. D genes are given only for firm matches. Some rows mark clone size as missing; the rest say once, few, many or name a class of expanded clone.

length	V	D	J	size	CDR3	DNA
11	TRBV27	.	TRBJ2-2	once	CASSNTGELFF	TGTGCCAGCAGTAACACCGGGGAGCTGTTTTTT
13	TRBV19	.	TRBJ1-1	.	CASSPRGNTEAFF	TGTGCCAGTAGTCCCAGGGGGAACACTGAAGCTTTCTTT
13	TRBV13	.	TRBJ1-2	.	CASSPGGNYGYTF	TGTGCCAGCAGCCCCGGAGGGAACTATGGCTACACCTTC
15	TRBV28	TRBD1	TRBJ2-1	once	CASSPRGTGVNEQFF	TGTGCCAGCAGTCCGCGGGGGACAGGGGTGAATGAGCAGTTCTTC
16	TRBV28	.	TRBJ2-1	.	CASSIRMASAYNEQFF	TGTGCCAGCAGCATACGGATGGCTAGCGCGTACAATGAGCAGTTCTTC
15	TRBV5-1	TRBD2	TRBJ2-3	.	CASSLGLAGTDTQYF	TGCGCCAGCAGCTTGGGACTAGCGGGCACAGATACGCAGTATTTT
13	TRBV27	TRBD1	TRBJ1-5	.	CASRQGASQPQHF	TGTGCCAGCAGGCAGGGGGCTAGTCAGCCCCAGCATTTT
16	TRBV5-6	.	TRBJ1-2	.	CASRLGPDLINYGYTF	TGTGCCAGCAGACTAGGGCCAGACCTTATTAACTATGGCTACACCTTC
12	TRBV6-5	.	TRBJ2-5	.	CASSYILGQKYF	TGTGCCAGCAGTTATATACTAGGGCAGAAGTACTTC
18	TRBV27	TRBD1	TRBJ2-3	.	CASSRGARQGILTDTQYF	TGTGCCAGCAGTAGGGGGGCCCGACAGGGGATACTCACAGATACGCAGTATTTT
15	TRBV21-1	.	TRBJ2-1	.	CASSKVLKRPNEQFF	TGTGCCAGCAGCAAAGTCCTGAAACGTCCCAATGAGCAGTTCTTC
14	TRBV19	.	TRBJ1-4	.	CASTIGGANEKLFF	TGTGCCAGTACCATCGGGGGTGCTAATGAAAAACTGTTTTTT
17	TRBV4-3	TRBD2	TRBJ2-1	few	CASSPNLGLAGGDEQFF	TGCGCCAGCAGCCCGAACCTAGGACTAGCGGGGGGTGATGAGCAGTTCTTC
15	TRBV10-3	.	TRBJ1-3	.	CAIRGGTNSGNTIYF	TGTGCCATCAGGGGAGGGACCAACTCTGGAAACACCATATATTTT
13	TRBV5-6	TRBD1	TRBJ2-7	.	CASRGQGNYEQYF	TGTGCCAGCAGGGGACAGGGAAACTACGAGCAGTACTTC
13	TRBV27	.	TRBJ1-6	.	CASSLSQGSPLHF	TGTGCCAGCAGTTTATCTCAGGGCTCACCCCTCCACTTT
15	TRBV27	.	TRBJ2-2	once	CASSLLHGNTGELFF	TGTGCCAGCAGTCTCCTACATGGGAACACCGGGGAGCTGTTTTTT
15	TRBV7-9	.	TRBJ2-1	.	CASSLRENSYNEQFF	TGTGCCAGCAGCTTACGGGAGAACTCCTACAATGAGCAGTTCTTC
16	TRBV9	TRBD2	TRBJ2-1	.	CASSVEASGRAGEQFF	TGTGCCAGCAGCGTAGAGGCTAGCGGGAGGGCCGGGGAGCAGTTCTTC
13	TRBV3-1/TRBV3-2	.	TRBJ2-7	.	CASSFTGTYEQYF	TGTGCCAGCAGTTTTACCGGGACCTACGAGCAGTACTTC
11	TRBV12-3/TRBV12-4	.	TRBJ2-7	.	CASSLNYEQYF	TGTGCCAGCAGTTTAAATTACGAGCAGTACTTC
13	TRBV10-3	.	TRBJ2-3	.	CAISEASTDTQYF	TGTGCCATCAGTGAGGCAAGCACAGATACGCAGTATTTT
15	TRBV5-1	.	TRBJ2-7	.	CASSPTLIGSYEQYF	TGCGCCAGCAGCCCGACACTCATTGGGTCCTACGAGCAGTACTTC
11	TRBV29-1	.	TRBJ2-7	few	CSVGDLYEQYF	TGCAGCGTTGGGGACCTGTACGAGCAGTACTTC
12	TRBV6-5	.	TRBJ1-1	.	CASSYPNTEAFF	TGTGCCAGCAGTTATCCCAACACTGAAGCTTTCTTT
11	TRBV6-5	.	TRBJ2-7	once	CASRRQYEQYF	TGTGCCAGCAGGAGACAGTACGAGCAGTACTTC
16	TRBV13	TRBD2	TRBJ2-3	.	CASSLVGGGKADTQYF	TGTGCCAGCAGTCTCGTCGGGGGGGGCAAGGCAGATACGCAGTATTTT
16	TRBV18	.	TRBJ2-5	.	CASSPPRDPWGETQYF	TGTGCCAGCTCACCACCCCGGGACCCGTGGGGAGAGACCCAGTACTTC
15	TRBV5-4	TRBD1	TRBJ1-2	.	CATRTPGTGGLGYTF	TGTGCCACACGCACCCCCGGGACAGGGGGCCTGGGCTACACCTTC
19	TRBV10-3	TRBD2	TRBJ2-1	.	CAISDPGVAGGSGYNEQFF	TGTGCCATCAGTGATCCCGGGGTAGCGGGAGGAAGTGGCTACAATGAGCAGTTCTTC
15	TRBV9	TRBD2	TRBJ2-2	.	CASSVLAGNTGELFF	TGTGCCAGCAGCGTACTAGCGGGGAACACCGGGGAGCTGTTTTTT
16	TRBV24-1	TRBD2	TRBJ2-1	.	CATSDTGTLADNEQFF	TGTGCCACCAGTGATACGGGAACCCTAGCGGACAATGAGCAGTTCTTC
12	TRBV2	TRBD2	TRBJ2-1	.	CASSEGLAKQFF	TGTGCCAGCAGTGAAGGACTAGCCAAGCAGTTCTTC
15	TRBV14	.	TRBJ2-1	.	CASSPQGQLHNEQFF	TGTGCCAGCAGCCCTCAGGGGCAACTCCACAATGAGCAGTTCTTC
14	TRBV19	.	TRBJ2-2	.	CASSIERVTGELFF	TGTGCCAGTAGTATCGAGAGGGTCACCGGGGAGCTGTTTTTT
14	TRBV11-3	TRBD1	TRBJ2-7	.	CASSRDSEAYEQYF	TGTGCCAGCAGCCGGGACAGTGAAGCCTACGAGCAGTACTTC
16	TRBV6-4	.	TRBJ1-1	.	CASSDRTGSGVSEAFF	TGTGCCAGCAGTGACCGGACGGGGTCGGGGGTCTCTGAAGCTTTCTTT
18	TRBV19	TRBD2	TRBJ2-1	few	CASSSPRTSGRALGEQFF	TGTGCCAGTAGTAGCCCCCGTACTAGCGGGAGGGCCCTCGGGGAGCAGTTCTTC
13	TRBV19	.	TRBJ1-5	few	CASSIDLYQPQHF	TGTGCCAGTAGTATAGATTTGTATCAGCCCCAGCATTTT
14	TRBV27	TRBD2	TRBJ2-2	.	CASSLLAGGVELFF	TGTGCCAGCAGTTTGCTAGCGGGGGGCGTGGAGCTGTTTTTT
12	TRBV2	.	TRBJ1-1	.	CASSDGGPEAFF	TGTGCCAGCAGTGACGGGGGACCTGAAGCTTTCTTT
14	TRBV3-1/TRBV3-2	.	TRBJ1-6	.	CASSQPEYNSPLHF	TGTGCCAGCAGCCAACCGGAGTATAATTCACCCCTCCACTTT
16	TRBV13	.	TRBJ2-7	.	CASSLIGQMSSYEQYF	TGTGCCAGCAGCTTGATAGGACAGATGAGCTCCTACGAGCAGTACTTC
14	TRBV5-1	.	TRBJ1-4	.	CASSSGSTNEKLFF	TGCGCCAGCAGTTCAGGTTCAACTAATGAAAAACTGTTTTTT
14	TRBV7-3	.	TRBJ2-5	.	CASSPGGGGETQYF	TGTGCCAGCAGCCCCGGTGGCGGCGGAGAGACCCAGTACTTC
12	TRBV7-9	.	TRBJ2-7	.	CASTRDEHEQYF	TGTGCCAGCACCCGGGACGAACACGAGCAGTACTTC
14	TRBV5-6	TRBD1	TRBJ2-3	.	CASSPGQGADTQYF	TGTGCCAGCAGCCCTGGACAGGGGGCAGATACGCAGTATTTT
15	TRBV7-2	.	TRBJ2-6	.	CASSRDSSGANVLTF	TGTGCCAGCAGCCGCGACTCCTCTGGGGCCAACGTCCTGACTTTC
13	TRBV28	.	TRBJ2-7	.	CASSYGTSYEQYF	TGTGCCAGCAGTTATGGCACGTCCTACGAGCAGTACTTC
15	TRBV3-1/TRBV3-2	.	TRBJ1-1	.	CASSPSGGYYTEAFF	TGTGCCAGCAGCCCCTCCGGGGGATACTACACTGAAGCTTTCTTT
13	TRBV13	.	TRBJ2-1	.	CASSLGTNNEQFF	TGTGCCAGCAGCTTAGGGACTAACAATGAGCAGTTCTTC
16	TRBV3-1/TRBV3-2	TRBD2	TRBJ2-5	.	CASSQAQTSGPETQYF	TGTGCCAGCAGCCAAGCGCAGACTAGCGGGCCGGAGACCCAGTACTTC
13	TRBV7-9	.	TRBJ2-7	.	CASSFTGTYEQYF	TGTGCCAGCAGCTTTACCGGGACCTACGAGCAGTACTTC
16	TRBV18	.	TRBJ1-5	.	CASSKTGTRGNQPQHF	TGTGCCAGCTCGAAAACCGGGACAAGGGGCAATCAGCCCCAGCATTTT
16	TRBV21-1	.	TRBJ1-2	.	CASSKVLQGSNYGYTF	TGTGCCAGCAGCAAAGTTTTGCAGGGGTCTAACTATGGCTACACCTTC